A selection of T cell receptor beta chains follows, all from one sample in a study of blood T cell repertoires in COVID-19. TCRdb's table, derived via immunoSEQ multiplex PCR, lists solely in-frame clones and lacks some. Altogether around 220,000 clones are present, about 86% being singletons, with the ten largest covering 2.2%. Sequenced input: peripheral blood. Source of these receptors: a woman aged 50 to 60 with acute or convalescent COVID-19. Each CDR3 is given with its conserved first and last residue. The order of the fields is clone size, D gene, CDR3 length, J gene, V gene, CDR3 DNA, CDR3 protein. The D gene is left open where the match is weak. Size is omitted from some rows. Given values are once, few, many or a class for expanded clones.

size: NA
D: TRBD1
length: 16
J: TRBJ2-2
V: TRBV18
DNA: TGTGCCAGCTCCCAGAGTACAGGGGGCCAAACCGGGGAGCTGTTTTTT
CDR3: CASSQSTGGQTGELFF

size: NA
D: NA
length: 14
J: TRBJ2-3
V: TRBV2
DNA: TGTGCCAGCAGTGCTTCACAGGGCACAGATACGCAGTATTTT
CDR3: CASSASQGTDTQYF

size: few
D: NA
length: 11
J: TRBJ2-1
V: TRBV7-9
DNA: TGTGCCAGCAGCCCGTCAGGAGAGCAGTTCTTC
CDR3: CASSPSGEQFF

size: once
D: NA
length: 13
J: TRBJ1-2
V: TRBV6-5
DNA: TGTGCCAGCAGTTACGGCAGAAACTATGGCTACACCTTC
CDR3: CASSYGRNYGYTF

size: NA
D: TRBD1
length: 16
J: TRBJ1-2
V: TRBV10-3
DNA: TGTGCCATCAGTGAGTCTAGACAGGGCGCGAACTATGGCTACACCTTC
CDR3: CAISESRQGANYGYTF

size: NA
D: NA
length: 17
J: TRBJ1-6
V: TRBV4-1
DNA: TGCGCCAGCAGCCAAGGGGGGTTTCGAGGAGGGACTTCACCCCTCCACTTT
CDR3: CASSQGGFRGGTSPLHF

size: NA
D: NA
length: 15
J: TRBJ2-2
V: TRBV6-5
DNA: TGTGCCAGCAGTTACGTGGGCGCGAACACCGGGGAGCTGTTTTTT
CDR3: CASSYVGANTGELFF

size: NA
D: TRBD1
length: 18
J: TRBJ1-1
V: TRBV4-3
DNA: TGCGCCAGCAGCCAAGATCTCGGGACAGGGCAGGGGAACACTGAAGCTTTCTTT
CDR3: CASSQDLGTGQGNTEAFF

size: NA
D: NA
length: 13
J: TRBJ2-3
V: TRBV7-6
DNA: TGTGCCAGCAGCTTTGGTCGAGAAGATACGCAGTATTTT
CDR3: CASSFGREDTQYF

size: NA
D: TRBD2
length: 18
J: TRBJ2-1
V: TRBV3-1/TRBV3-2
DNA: TGTGCCAGCAGCCAAGAGGGGCAGCGGGGGGGCACCCCGGATGAGCAGTTCTTC
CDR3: CASSQEGQRGGTPDEQFF

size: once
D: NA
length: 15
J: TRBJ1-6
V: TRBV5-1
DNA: TGCGCCAGCAGCTTGGAGGAGAGCTGGTGGTCACCCCTCCACTTT
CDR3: CASSLEESWWSPLHF

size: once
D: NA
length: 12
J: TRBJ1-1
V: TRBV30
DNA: TGTGCCTGGAGCCTAACCTCCACTGAAGCTTTCTTT
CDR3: CAWSLTSTEAFF

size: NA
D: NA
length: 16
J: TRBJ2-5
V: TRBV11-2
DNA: TGTGCCAGCAGCCTGAGTGTCGGTTTGCTCCAAGAGACCCAGTACTTC
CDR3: CASSLSVGLLQETQYF

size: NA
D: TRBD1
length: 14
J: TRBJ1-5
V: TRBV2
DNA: TGTGCCAGCAGTGGGGGACAGCGGTATCAGCCCCAGCATTTT
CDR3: CASSGGQRYQPQHF

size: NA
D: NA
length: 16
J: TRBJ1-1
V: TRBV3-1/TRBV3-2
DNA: TGTGCCAGCAGCCGGGGCTACAGGGAGAGGGGCACTGAAGCTTTCTTT
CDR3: CASSRGYRERGTEAFF

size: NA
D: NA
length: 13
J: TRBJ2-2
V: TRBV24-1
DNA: TGTGCCACCAGTGTCAGTGGTGCCGGGGAGCTGTTTTTT
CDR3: CATSVSGAGELFF

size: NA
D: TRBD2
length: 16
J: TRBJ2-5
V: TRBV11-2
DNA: TGTGCCAGCAGCTTAGGGGTAGCGGGGGCCTGGGAGACCCAGTACTTC
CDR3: CASSLGVAGAWETQYF

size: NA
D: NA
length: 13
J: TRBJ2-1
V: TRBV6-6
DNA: TGTGCCAGCAAGGGTAGCGGCTACAATGAGCAGTTCTTC
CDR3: CASKGSGYNEQFF

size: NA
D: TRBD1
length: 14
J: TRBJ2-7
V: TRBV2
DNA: TGTGCCAGCAGCGGGCAGGGGGCCGCCTACGAGCAGTACTTC
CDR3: CASSGQGAAYEQYF

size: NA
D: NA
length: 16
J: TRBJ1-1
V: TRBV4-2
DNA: TGTGCCAGCAGAAACGGCCCGCAGGGGACGAACACTGAAGCTTTCTTT
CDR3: CASRNGPQGTNTEAFF

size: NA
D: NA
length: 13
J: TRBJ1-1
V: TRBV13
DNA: TGTGCCAGCAGCCTGACAGTTAACACTGAAGCTTTCTTT
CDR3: CASSLTVNTEAFF

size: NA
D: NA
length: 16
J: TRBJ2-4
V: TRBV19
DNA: TGTGCCAGTAGTATTGGGTCAGGTTTTGCCAAAAACATTCAGTACTTC
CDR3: CASSIGSGFAKNIQYF

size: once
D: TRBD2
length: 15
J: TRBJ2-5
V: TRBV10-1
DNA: TGCGCCAGCAGTAAGGGACTAGCGGGAGAAGAGACCCAGTACTTC
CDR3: CASSKGLAGEETQYF

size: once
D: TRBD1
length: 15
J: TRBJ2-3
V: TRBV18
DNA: TGTGCCAGCTCACCCGGGACAGGGGCGTTAGATACGCAGTATTTT
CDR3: CASSPGTGALDTQYF

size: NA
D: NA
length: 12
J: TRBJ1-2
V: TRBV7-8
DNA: TGTGCCAGCAGCGCTTCAGGGATAGGCTACACCTTC
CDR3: CASSASGIGYTF

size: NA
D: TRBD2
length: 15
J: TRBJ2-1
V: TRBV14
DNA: TGTGCCAGCAGCCAACTAGCGGGAGCCTACAATGAGCAGTTCTTC
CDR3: CASSQLAGAYNEQFF

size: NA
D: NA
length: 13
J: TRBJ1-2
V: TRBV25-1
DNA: TGTGCCAGCAGTGAATATCCATCGGGAGGCTACACCTTC
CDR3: CASSEYPSGGYTF

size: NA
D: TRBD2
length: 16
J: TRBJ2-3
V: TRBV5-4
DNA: TGTGCCAGCAGCTCCAGGACTAGCGGGGGCACAGATACGCAGTATTTT
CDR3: CASSSRTSGGTDTQYF

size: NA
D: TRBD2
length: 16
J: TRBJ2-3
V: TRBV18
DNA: TGTGCCAGCTCGCTTGCGGGAGGCCTCAGCACAGATACGCAGTATTTT
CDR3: CASSLAGGLSTDTQYF

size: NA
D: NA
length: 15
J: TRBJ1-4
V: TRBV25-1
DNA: TGTGCCAGCAGTGAAAGAACAGGGTGGTACGAAAAACTGTTTTTT
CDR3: CASSERTGWYEKLFF

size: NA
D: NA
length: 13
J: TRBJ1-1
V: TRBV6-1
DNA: TGTGCCAGCAGTGAATGGTCGGAGACTGAAGCTTTCTTT
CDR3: CASSEWSETEAFF

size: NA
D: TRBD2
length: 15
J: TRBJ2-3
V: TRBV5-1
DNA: TGCGCCAGCATGTTACTAGCGGGAAGCACAGATACGCAGTATTTT
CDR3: CASMLLAGSTDTQYF

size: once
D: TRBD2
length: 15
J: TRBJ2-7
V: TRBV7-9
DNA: TGTGCCAGCAGCTCCCCCTGGGAGGGCTCCTACGAGCAGTACTTC
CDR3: CASSSPWEGSYEQYF

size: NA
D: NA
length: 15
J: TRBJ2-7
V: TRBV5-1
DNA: TGCGCCAGCAGCTTGGACGGCGGGATGTACTACGAGCAGTACTTC
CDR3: CASSLDGGMYYEQYF

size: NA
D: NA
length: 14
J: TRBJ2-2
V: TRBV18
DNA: TGTGCCAGCTCACCACCACAGAACACCGGGGAGCTGTTTTTT
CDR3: CASSPPQNTGELFF

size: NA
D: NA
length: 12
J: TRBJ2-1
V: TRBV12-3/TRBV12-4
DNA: TGTGCCAGCAGTCTCCAGGGGAATGAGCAGTTCTTC
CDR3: CASSLQGNEQFF

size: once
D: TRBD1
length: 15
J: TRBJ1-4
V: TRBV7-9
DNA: TGTGCCAGCAGCTTATTCGGACAGGGGGCTGAAAAACTGTTTTTT
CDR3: CASSLFGQGAEKLFF

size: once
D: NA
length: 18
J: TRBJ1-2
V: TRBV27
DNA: TGTGCCAGCAGTCCCAGGCCCCTTAACAGGGTATCGGACTATGGCTACACCTTC
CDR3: CASSPRPLNRVSDYGYTF

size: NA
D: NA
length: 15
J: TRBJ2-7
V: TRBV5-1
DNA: TGCGCCAGCAGCTTGGACCGGGAGTTCGCCTACGAGCAGTACTTC
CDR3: CASSLDREFAYEQYF

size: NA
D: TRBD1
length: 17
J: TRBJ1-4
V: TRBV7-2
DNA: TGTGCCAGCAGCTTAGCTCCTTCCGGGACAGGGCATGAAAAACTGTTTTTT
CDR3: CASSLAPSGTGHEKLFF

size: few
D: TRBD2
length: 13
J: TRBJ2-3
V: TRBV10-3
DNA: TGTGCCATCAGTCCGGGGGGGGCAGATACGCAGTATTTT
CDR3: CAISPGGADTQYF